This T cell receptor beta chain was obtained from a study of human T cells and chemical hapten exposure. Study overall: Across samples, TCR yields varied, mostly owing to small differences in pooled library volumes.

This clonotype was counted ten times or more. Its target is not known. The CDR3 is 13 residues long. CDR1 and CDR2 (germline): MDHEN, SYDVKM. V lost 6 bases, J lost 4 bases, and 10 bases lay in between. Each CDR3 protein is one row after TCRdb ran MiXCR on the RACE reads. The sample consists of roughly 140,000 distinct CDR3 sequences, 10% to 15% of them appearing once. Study-level points and caveats: Once DPC sensitization occurred, TCRs above 1 in 1000 frequency showed no change. Donors' alopecia may make their immune response differ from healthy people's.

Sample time point: patch test 2, 6 weeks after DPC sensitization. Treatment indicated: therapeutic diphenylcyclopropenone sensitization with weekly scalp DPC. This receptor was obtained from a woman aged 45-65 years with alopecia areata. Some clones in this sample may be carry-over from other donors' samples. This material consisted of whole blood, taken in connection with sensitization to the hapten diphenylcyclopropenone (DPC). The gene calls are TRBV28 and TRBJ2-1; TRBD1 or TRBD2 may be the D gene (6 bases each). CDR3 region: CASRLGGYNEQFF. The CDR3 nucleotides are TGTGCCAGCAGACTAGGGGGGTACAATGAGCAGTTCTTC.